This T cell receptor (beta chain) was sequenced for a study of T cells in Graves' hyperthyroidism and ophthalmopathy. Amplification yielded TCR beta CDR3 regions, with RNA transcripts as the source. The primer set for the first-round RT-PCR of the TCR CDR3 was HTBI. TCRdb passed the multiplex PCR reads through MiXCR, listing each CDR3 protein once. This table has around 720,000 distinct CDR3 sequences, 30% to 40% appearing once. This clonotype is a singleton in its sample. Trimming left V 5 bases short and J 7 bases short, with 15 bases between. This CDR3 comprises 13 residues. Germline lookup yields CDR1 ENHRY and CDR2 SYGVKD.

The sequenced material came from blood. V usage is TRBV10-3 and J usage is TRBJ2-7, with D perhaps matching TRBD2 (5 bases). The source is a woman between 35 and 50 years old with Graves' hyperthyroidism. This chain's CDR3 is CAISLSAPGEQYF. In DNA, the CDR3 is TGTGCCATCAGTTTATCGGCTCCGGGAGAGCAGTACTTC.